Each of the 30 T cell receptor beta chains below was sequenced from the same sample in a study of blood T cell repertoires in COVID-19. Libraries were prepared by immunoSEQ multiplex PCR; TCRdb keeps only in-frame clonotypes and omits some of them. The table shows fewer than 350,000 clones, with 70% to 90% occurring only once. The sample consisted of PBMCs or T cells enriched from blood (not recorded which). These receptors all stem from a woman aged 25-40 years with acute COVID-19.

The chain is built from TRBV19 and TRBJ2-7, with 10 bases lining up with TRBD1. This CDR3 region has 14 residues. Germline trimming cut 9 bases from V and 3 bases from J; bases unmatched to any gene: 8. Germline V gene sequence: CDR1 LNHDA, CDR2 SQIVND (reference sequence). CDR3 amino acids: CARRAGTGDYEQYF. The CDR3 DNA sequence: TGTGCCAGAAGAGCCGGGACAGGGGACTACGAGCAGTACTTC.

This clone was seen a handful of times. The gene calls are TRBV7-9 and TRBJ1-4, with 9 bases aligning to TRBD1. There are 17 residues in the CDR3. The trim removed 4 bases at V and 3 bases at J, leaving 9 bases unmatched. Germline CDR1 reads SEHNR; CDR2 reads FQNEAQ (reference sequence). In nucleotides, the CDR3 is TGTGCCAGCAGCTCTTACAAGGACAGGGGAGCTAATGAAAAACTGTTTTTT. It specifies CASSSYKDRGANEKLFF.

This chain connects TRBV19 to TRBJ2-7; tentatively, D is TRBD1 (6 bases). Germline CDR1 LNHDA, CDR2 SQIVND (reference sequence). V lost 5 bases and J 2 bases, leaving 13 bases between the germline ends. This CDR3 contains 14 residues. CDR3 bases: TGTGCCAGTAGTCAAACAGGGCTCCCCTACGAGCAGTACTTC. Its protein is CASSQTGLPYEQYF.

The chain links TRBV28 to TRBJ1-6; D might be TRBD1 (6 bases). Trimming cost V 7 bases and J 10 bases, with 20 bases left between them. The CDR3 covers 15 residues. CDR1 MDHEN and CDR2 SYDVKM come from the germline V gene. CDR3 amino acids: CASMTTHRATSPLHF. CDR3 nucleotides: TGTGCCAGCATGACAACGCACAGGGCAACCTCACCCCTCCACTTT.

The chain is built from TRBV4-1 and TRBJ2-1; tentatively, D is TRBD2 (5 bases). Germline values: CDR1 MGHRA, CDR2 YSYEKL. V was trimmed by 0 bases and J by 2 bases, leaving 11 bases between them. The length of the CDR3 is 16 residues. Here the CDR3 reads CASSQDEGGTYNEQFF. The CDR3 nucleotides read TGCGCCAGCAGCCAAGATGAGGGCGGCACCTACAATGAGCAGTTCTTC.

This sequence joins TRBV28 and TRBJ1-4, with 8 bases identical to TRBD1. From germline, CDR1 is MDHEN and CDR2 SYDVKM. V gave up 2 bases and J gave up 0 bases; unmatched junction bases: 14. The CDR3 runs to 20 residues. The CDR3 coding sequence is TGTGCCAGCAGTTTACAGGGCAGGTGGGGACAGGAATCAACTAATGAAAAACTGTTTTTT. It encodes CASSLQGRWGQESTNEKLFF.

The chain is built from TRBV30 and TRBJ2-1; TRBD2 might be the D (6 bases). CDR1 and CDR2 (germline): GTSNPN, SVGIG (reference sequence). The CDR3 spans 15 residues. V shed 0 bases and J shed 3 bases, with 12 bases lying between them. CDR3 bases: TGTGCCTGGAGTGTCGAAAGGGGAGGCTACAATGAGCAGTTCTTC. Its translation: CAWSVERGGYNEQFF.

The chain is built from TRBV6-6 and TRBJ2-7; 11 nucleotides agree with TRBD2. This CDR3 comprises 16 residues. CDR1 and CDR2 (germline): MNHNY, SVGAGI (reference sequence). The junction had 11 bases not matched to a gene; V was cut back by 4 bases and J by 6 bases. The DNA for the CDR3 is TGTGCCAGCAGTTCGCAACGACTAGCGGGACAGGGCGAGCAGTACTTC. Its protein is CASSSQRLAGQGEQYF.

This clone was observed a single time. The chain recombines TRBV9 with TRBJ1-4; D unresolved. V lost 0 bases and J 1 base, leaving 10 bases between the germline ends. Per germline, CDR1 SGDLS and CDR2 YYNGEE. The CDR3 is 16 residues long. The CDR3 protein is CASSVAVGETNEKLFF. CDR3 nucleotide sequence: TGTGCCAGCAGCGTAGCTGTCGGGGAAACTAATGAAAAACTGTTTTTT.

The chain carries TRBV2 and TRBJ2-2, with D perhaps TRBD2 (7 bases). This CDR3 has 15 residues. From germline, CDR1 is SNHLY and CDR2 FYNNEI. V dropped 5 bases and J dropped 4 bases, with 14 bases sitting between them. The CDR3 sequence: CASSSRGGGTGELFF. DNA of the CDR3: TGTGCCAGCAGTTCGAGGGGGGGTGGCACCGGGGAGCTGTTTTTT.

The chain is built from TRBV5-1 and TRBJ2-2; perhaps TRBD1 as D (5 bases). The CDR3 has 15 amino acids. The V gene's germline CDR1 is SGHRS and CDR2 YFSETQ. V shed 0 bases and J shed 7 bases, with 13 bases lying between them. CDR3 DNA sequence: TGCGCCAGCAGCTTGGTTAGGGGCTTGGTCGGGGAGCTGTTTTTT. It translates to CASSLVRGLVGELFF.

The V gene is TRBV27, the J gene TRBJ2-3, with TRBD1 matching 11 bases. Germline-derived CDR1 and CDR2 are MNHEY and SMNVEV (reference sequence). Losses at the gene ends were 5 bases for V and 3 bases for J; bases not matched to a gene: 7. CDR3 length equals 16 residues. The CDR3 region has the DNA TGTGCCAGCAGTGGACAGGGGGCGAGTGAGACAGATACGCAGTATTTT. Protein: CASSGQGASETDTQYF.

This clone was counted many times. The chain recombines TRBV3-1 (or the pseudogene TRBV3-2) with TRBJ2-1; TRBD2 matches at 9 bases. With 5 bases clipped from V and 7 bases from J, the junction kept 6 bases outside the gene matches. Germline CDR1 and CDR2: LGHDT and YNNKEL (reference sequence). The CDR3 sequence is 14 residues long. CDR3 sequence (DNA): TGTGCCAGCAGCACGACTAGCGGACGGAATGAGCAGTTCTTC. Encoded protein: CASSTTSGRNEQFF.

The V call is TRBV9, the J call TRBJ2-2, with D perhaps TRBD2 (6 bases). CDR3 length: 17 residues. The germline V gene has CDR1 SGDLS and CDR2 YYNGEE. The ends were cut back, 3 bases at V and 8 bases at J, with 23 bases in the middle. The chain's CDR3 is CASSDNLLRRELGELFF. Here the CDR3 DNA reads TGTGCCAGCAGCGACAACCTCCTCCGGAGGGAGCTAGGGGAGCTGTTTTTT.

The chain is built from TRBV6-1 and TRBJ2-7; the D gene is possibly TRBD2 (5 bases). Germline assignment: CDR1 MNHNS and CDR2 SASEGT. The CDR3 sequence is 14 residues long. V lost 1 base and J lost 4, with 11 bases in between. The DNA for the CDR3 is TGTGCCAGCAGTGAAGACTTTAGGGAGTACGAGCAGTACTTC. This codes for CASSEDFREYEQYF.

The chain carries TRBV5-1 and TRBJ1-1; D possibly corresponds to TRBD1 (5 bases). Germline CDR1 and CDR2: SGHRS and YFSETQ. CDR3 size: 15 residues. V was cut by 0 bases and J by 0 bases, with 9 bases left in between. CDR3 loop: CASSLAQGMNTEAFF. For the CDR3, the DNA is TGCGCCAGCAGCTTGGCCCAGGGAATGAACACTGAAGCTTTCTTT.

The genes are TRBV5-4 and TRBJ2-2, with TRBD1 matching over 8 bases. Germline V CDR1 and CDR2: SGHNT, YYREEE (reference sequence). The V segment lost 3 bases and the J segment 3 bases; nucleotides outside the gene matches: 7. The CDR3 runs to 16 residues. The CDR3 region is CASSSNQGAHTGELFF. The CDR3 DNA reads TGTGCCAGCAGCTCCAATCAGGGGGCGCACACCGGGGAGCTGTTTTTT.

This chain links TRBV2 with TRBJ2-7, with D possibly TRBD2 on 5 matching bases. CDR1 is SNHLY and CDR2 is FYNNEI in the germline V gene. The V end lost 11 bases, the J end lost 4 bases, and 15 bases lay between the germline ends. The CDR3 is made up of 12 amino acids. CDR3 nucleotide sequence: TGTGCCGGTCGGGATTTAGCGTACGAGCAGTACTTC. This encodes CAGRDLAYEQYF. The whole variable domain, filled in from reference TRBV2 and TRBJ2-7, reads EPEVTQTPSHQVTQMGQEVILRCVPISNHLYFYWYRQILGQKVEFLVSFYNNEISEKSEIFDDQFSVERPDGSNFTLKIRSTKLEDSAMYFCAGRDLAYEQYFGPGTRLTVT.

The genes are TRBV5-1 and TRBJ2-1, with TRBD2 matching over 8 bases. Germline V CDR1 and CDR2: SGHRS, YFSETQ. This CDR3 is 16 amino acids long. J was trimmed by 0 bases and V by 3 bases; bases with no gene match: 5. The CDR3 nucleotides read TGCGCCAGCAGCTGGGGTGGGACTAGCTCCTACAATGAGCAGTTCTTC. Residues: CASSWGGTSSYNEQFF.

This chain connects TRBV5-1 to TRBJ1-6, with 7 bases lining up with TRBD1. The CDR3 covers 15 residues. Trimming at V came to 2 bases and at J to 9 bases, leaving 8 bases not matched to a gene. The V gene's germline CDR1 is SGHRS and CDR2 YFSETQ. The CDR3: CASSFADRVGSPLHF. The CDR3 coding sequence is TGCGCCAGCAGCTTTGCTGACAGGGTTGGTTCACCCCTCCACTTT. The variable domain in full, with the rest retrieved from reference TRBV5-1 and TRBJ1-6, is KAGVTQTPRYLIKTRGQQVTLSCSPISGHRSVSWYQQTPGQGLQFLFEYFSETQRNKGNFPGRFSGRQFSNSRSEMNVSTLELGDSALYLCASSFADRVGSPLHFGNGTRLTVT.

V gene TRBV4-2 combines with J gene TRBJ2-1; D is perhaps TRBD1 (6 bases). The germline CDR1 and CDR2 sequences are LGHNA and YNFKEQ. The CDR3 sequence is 15 residues long. The V gene lost 0 bases and the J gene lost 3 bases, with 9 bases spanning the gap. Here the CDR3 DNA reads TGTGCCAGCAGCCAAGAACAGGGCAACTACAATGAGCAGTTCTTC. It yields the protein CASSQEQGNYNEQFF.

V usage is TRBV28 and J usage is TRBJ2-2; 7 nucleotides line up with TRBD1. V lost 7 bases to trimming and J lost 2 bases; unmatched junction nucleotides: 13. This CDR3 region has 17 residues. Germline V gene sequence: CDR1 MDHEN, CDR2 SYDVKM. In DNA, the CDR3 is TGTGCCAGCACCCTGGGACAGTACCGACTTAACACCGGGGAGCTGTTTTTT. Translated, it gives CASTLGQYRLNTGELFF.

The chain joins TRBV4-1 to TRBJ1-1; D not resolved. V was trimmed by 0 bases and J by 0 bases, leaving 8 bases between them. The CDR3 totals 15 residues. The germline V gene has CDR1 MGHRA and CDR2 YSYEKL. The chain's CDR3 is CASSQDPGMNTEAFF. The CDR3 DNA sequence: TGCGCCAGCAGCCAAGATCCGGGAATGAACACTGAAGCTTTCTTT.

The J gene is TRBJ2-1, the V gene TRBV2, with 10 nucleotides matching TRBD2. The V and J ends lost 6 bases and 6 bases, in that order; junction bases with no gene match: 14. The CDR3 runs to 17 residues. Germline values: CDR1 SNHLY, CDR2 FYNNEI. The CDR3 is CASRTSGLAGVFNEQFF. The CDR3, as DNA: TGTGCCAGCAGAACAAGTGGGCTAGCGGGAGTGTTCAATGAGCAGTTCTTC. Full variable domain (rest looked up from reference TRBV2 and TRBJ2-1): EPEVTQTPSHQVTQMGQEVILRCVPISNHLYFYWYRQILGQKVEFLVSFYNNEISEKSEIFDDQFSVERPDGSNFTLKIRSTKLEDSAMYFCASRTSGLAGVFNEQFFGPGTRLTVL.

The chain links TRBV11-2 to TRBJ2-7; the D is unclear. The CDR3 consists of 14 residues. With 5 bases removed from V and 0 bases from J, the gap between germline ends came to 11 bases. Germline V gene lookup returns CDR1 SGHAT and CDR2 FQNNGV. The CDR3 reads CASSPLESSYEQYF. CDR3 nucleotides: TGTGCCAGCAGCCCCCTCGAGAGCTCCTACGAGCAGTACTTC.

The rearrangement joins TRBV24-1 to TRBJ2-2; 7 bases are shared with TRBD1. V was pared by 1 base and J by 3 bases, with 1 base of the junction left unmatched. In germline, CDR1 is KGHDR, CDR2 SFDVKD. The CDR3 contains 15 residues. DNA of the CDR3: TGTGCCACCAGTGATTTACAGGGGTACACCGGGGAGCTGTTTTTT. This gives the protein CATSDLQGYTGELFF.

The V gene is TRBV7-2, the J gene TRBJ1-1; 7 positions match TRBD1. The CDR3 contains 15 residues. Germline CDR1 SGHTA, CDR2 FQGNSA. The trim removed 4 bases at V and 2 bases at J, leaving 7 bases unmatched. The CDR3 coding sequence is TGTGCCAGCAGCTGGAGACAGGGAGTAAACACTGAAGCTTTCTTT. Translation: CASSWRQGVNTEAFF.

This chain uses TRBV28 with TRBJ2-6; weak D call: TRBD2 (5 bases). The CDR3 has 15 amino acids. Germline lookup yields CDR1 MDHEN and CDR2 SYDVKM. Deletions cut 3 bases from V and 6 bases from J, with 12 bases between. The CDR3 region has the DNA TGTGCCAGCAGTTTGGTTGGCGGGCTGGCCAACGTCCTGACTTTC. Amino acids: CASSLVGGLANVLTF.

This clone appeared a few times. V and J are TRBV28 and TRBJ1-5; 11 nucleotides align to TRBD1. Trimming cost V 10 bases and J 1 base; bases outside gene matches: 9. Germline CDR1 MDHEN, CDR2 SYDVKM. The CDR3 spans 16 residues. The CDR3 spells CAIRTGGPLSNQPQHF. The CDR3 DNA follows: TGTGCCATCAGGACAGGGGGCCCGTTGAGCAATCAGCCCCAGCATTTT.

The J gene is TRBJ2-3, the V gene TRBV28, with a tentative D call TRBD2 (5 bases). Trimming took off 8 bases at V and 0 bases at J, with 18 bases between the two ends. In germline, CDR1 is MDHEN, CDR2 SYDVKM. This CDR3 has 16 amino acids. The CDR3 region is CASLRYPAGSTDTQYF. Written as DNA, the CDR3 is TGTGCCAGCTTACGCTATCCGGCGGGTAGCACAGATACGCAGTATTTT.